This T cell receptor (beta chain) was observed in a study of T cells in Graves' hyperthyroidism and ophthalmopathy. Findings and limits, study-wide: Ophthalmopathy was model-predicted a median around 6.7 months pre-onset. Most thyroid clonotypes that were expanded above 0.001 also turned up in blood.

This clonotype was observed a single time. Its matching antigen is unknown. The CDR3 is made up of 14 amino acids. V gave up 8 bases and J gave up 4 bases, with 17 bases separating them. In germline, CDR1 is MDHEN, CDR2 SYDVKM. The source material, RNA transcripts, was used to amplify TCR beta CDR3 regions. The HTBI primer set drove a first-round RT-PCR of the TCR CDR3. Using its own MiXCR run on the multiplex PCR reads, TCRdb lists one record per CDR3 protein. The data show 600,000 to 700,000 distinct CDR3 sequences, with roughly 14% seen just once and about 3.9% held by the top ten. This sequence was found in a woman aged 40 to 50 with Graves' ophthalmopathy. Sequenced: blood. V is TRBV28 and J is TRBJ2-5; D is possibly TRBD2 (5 bases). This CDR3 reads CASSTRGSLETQYF. The CDR3 DNA reads TGTGCCAGCTCTACTAGAGGGTCCTTAGAGACCCAGTACTTC.